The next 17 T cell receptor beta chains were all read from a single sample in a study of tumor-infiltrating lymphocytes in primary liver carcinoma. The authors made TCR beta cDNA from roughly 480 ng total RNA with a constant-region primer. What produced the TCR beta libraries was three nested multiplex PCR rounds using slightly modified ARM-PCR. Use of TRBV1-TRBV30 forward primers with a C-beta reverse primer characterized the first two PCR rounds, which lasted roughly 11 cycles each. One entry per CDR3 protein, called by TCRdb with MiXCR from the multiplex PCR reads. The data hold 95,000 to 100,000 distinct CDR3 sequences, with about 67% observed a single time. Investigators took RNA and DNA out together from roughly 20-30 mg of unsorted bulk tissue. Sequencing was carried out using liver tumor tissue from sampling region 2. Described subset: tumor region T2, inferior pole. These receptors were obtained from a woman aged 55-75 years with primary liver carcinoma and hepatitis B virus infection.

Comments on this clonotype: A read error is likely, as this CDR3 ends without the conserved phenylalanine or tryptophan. CDR3 bases: TGTGCCAGCAGTGAACTCCACCCCGCTAGGAGCGGGCAGTACTCC. Translated: CASSELHPARSGQYS. The chain is built from TRBV25-1 and TRBJ2-7, with D tentatively TRBD2 (5 bases). Germline CDR1 reads MGHDK; CDR2 reads SYGVNS. CDR3 length: 15 amino acids. The V gene lost 2 bases and the J gene lost 9 bases, with 20 bases spanning the gap.

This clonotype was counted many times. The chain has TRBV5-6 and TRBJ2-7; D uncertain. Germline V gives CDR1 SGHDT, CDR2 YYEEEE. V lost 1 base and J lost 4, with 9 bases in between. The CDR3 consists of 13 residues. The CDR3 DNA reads TGTGCCAGCAGCTTGTCGGGTAATTACGAGCAGTACTTC. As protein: CASSLSGNYEQYF.

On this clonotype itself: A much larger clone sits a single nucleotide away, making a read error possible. The CDR3 region is CASRRGGAAYSNQPQHF. The CDR3 DNA is TGTGCCAGTCGGAGGGGGGGCGCGGCGTATAGCAATCAGCCCCAGCATTTT. The chain employs TRBV6-2 or TRBV6-3 and TRBJ1-5; D might be TRBD1 (6 bases). This CDR3 spans 17 amino acids. Trimming stripped 9 bases from V and 0 bases from J, with 21 bases between. The V gene's germline CDR1 is MNHEY and CDR2 SVGEGT.

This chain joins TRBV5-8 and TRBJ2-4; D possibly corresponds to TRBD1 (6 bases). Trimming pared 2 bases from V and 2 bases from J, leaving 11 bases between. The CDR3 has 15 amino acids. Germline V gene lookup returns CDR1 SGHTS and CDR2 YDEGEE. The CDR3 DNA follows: TGTGCCAGCAGCTTACGACAGGCGTCCAAAAACATTCAGTACTTC. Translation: CASSLRQASKNIQYF.

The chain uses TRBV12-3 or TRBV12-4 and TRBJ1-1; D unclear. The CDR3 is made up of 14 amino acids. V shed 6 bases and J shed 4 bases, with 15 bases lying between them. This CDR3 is CASRGRAAGTEAFF. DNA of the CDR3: TGTGCCAGCAGAGGCAGAGCCGCGGGCACTGAAGCTTTCTTT.

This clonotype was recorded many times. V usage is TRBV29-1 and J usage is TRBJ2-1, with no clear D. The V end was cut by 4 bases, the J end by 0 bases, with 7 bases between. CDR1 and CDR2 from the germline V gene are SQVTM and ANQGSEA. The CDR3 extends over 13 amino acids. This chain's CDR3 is CSVGRRSYNEQFF. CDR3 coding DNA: TGCAGCGTTGGCAGACGCTCCTACAATGAGCAGTTCTTC.

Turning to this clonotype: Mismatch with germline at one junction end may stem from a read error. CDR3 in DNA: TGTACCAGCATCTTAGAAACAGGAGGCAATTCACCCCTCAACTTT. It encodes CTSILETGGNSPLNF. The rearrangement uses TRBV11-2 and TRBJ1-6, with D perhaps TRBD1 (5 bases). The CDR3 spans 15 residues. Looked up from germline, CDR1 is SGHAT and CDR2 is FQNNGV.

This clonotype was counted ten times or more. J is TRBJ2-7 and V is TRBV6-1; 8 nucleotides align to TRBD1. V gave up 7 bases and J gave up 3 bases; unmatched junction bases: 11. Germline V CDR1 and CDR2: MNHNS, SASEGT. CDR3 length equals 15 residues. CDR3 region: CASTFGQGAGYEQYF. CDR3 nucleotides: TGTGCCAGCACCTTCGGACAGGGCGCCGGCTACGAGCAGTACTTC.

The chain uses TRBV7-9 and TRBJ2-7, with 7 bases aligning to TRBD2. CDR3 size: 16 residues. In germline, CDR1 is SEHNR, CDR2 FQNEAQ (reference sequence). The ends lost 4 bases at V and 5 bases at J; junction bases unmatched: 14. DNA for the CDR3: TGTGCCAGCAGCTCTTCCTCGGCGGGAGTTACCCACGAGCAGTACTTC. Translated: CASSSSSAGVTHEQYF.

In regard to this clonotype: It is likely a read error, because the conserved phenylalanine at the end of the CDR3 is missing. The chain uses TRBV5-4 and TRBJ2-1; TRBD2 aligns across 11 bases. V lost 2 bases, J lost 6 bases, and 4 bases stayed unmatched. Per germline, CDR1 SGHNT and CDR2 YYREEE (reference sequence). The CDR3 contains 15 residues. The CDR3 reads CASSFGLAGVNEQFI. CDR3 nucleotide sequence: TGTGCCAGCAGCTTTGGACTAGCGGGTGTCAATGAGCAGTTCATC.

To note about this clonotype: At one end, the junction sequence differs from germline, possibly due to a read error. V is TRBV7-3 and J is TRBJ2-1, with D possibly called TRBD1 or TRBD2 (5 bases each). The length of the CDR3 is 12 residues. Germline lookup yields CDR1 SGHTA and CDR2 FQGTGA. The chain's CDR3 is CASSLVGREQFF. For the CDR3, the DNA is TGTGCCAGTAGCTTAGTGGGACGGGAGCAGTTCTTC.

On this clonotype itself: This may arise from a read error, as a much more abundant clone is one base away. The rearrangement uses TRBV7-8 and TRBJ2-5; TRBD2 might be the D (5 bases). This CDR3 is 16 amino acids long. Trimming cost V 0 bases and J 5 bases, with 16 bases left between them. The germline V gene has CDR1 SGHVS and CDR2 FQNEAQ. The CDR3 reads CASSLAEGNLVETQYF. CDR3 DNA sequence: TGTGCCAGCAGCTTAGCAGAGGGCAATCTAGTGGAGACCCAGTACTTC.

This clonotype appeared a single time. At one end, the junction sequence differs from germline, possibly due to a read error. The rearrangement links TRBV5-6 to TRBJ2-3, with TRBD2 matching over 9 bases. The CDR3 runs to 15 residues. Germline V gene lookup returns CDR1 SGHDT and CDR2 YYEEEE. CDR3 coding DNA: TGTGCTAGCAGTCGAACCGGGACTAGCCAGGCACAGCAGTATTTT. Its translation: CASSRTGTSQAQQYF.

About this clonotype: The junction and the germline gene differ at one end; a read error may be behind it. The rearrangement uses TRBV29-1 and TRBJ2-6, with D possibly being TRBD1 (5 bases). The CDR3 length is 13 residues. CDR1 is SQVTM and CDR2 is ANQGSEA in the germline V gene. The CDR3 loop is CSAHKSGANVLSF. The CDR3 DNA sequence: TGCAGCGCCCATAAGTCTGGGGCCAACGTCCTGAGTTTC. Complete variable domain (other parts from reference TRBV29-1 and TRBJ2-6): SAVISQKPSRDICQRGTSLTIQCQVDSQVTMMFWYRQQPGQSLTLIATANQGSEATYESGFVIDKFPISRPNLTFSTLTVSNMSPEDSSIYLCSAHKSGANVLSFGAGSRLTVL.

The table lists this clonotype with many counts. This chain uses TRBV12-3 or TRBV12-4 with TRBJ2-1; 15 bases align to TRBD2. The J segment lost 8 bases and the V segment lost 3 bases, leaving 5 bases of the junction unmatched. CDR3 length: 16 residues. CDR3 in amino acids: CASSFRTSGRGDEQFF. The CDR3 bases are TGTGCCAGCAGTTTCCGGACTAGCGGGAGGGGAGATGAGCAGTTCTTC.

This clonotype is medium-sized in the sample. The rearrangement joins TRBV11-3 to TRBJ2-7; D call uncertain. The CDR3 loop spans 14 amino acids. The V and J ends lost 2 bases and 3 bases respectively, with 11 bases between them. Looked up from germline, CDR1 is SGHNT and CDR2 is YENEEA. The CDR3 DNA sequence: TGTGCCAGCAGCTTAACGGTGGGCCGCTACGAGCAGTACTTC. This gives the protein CASSLTVGRYEQYF.

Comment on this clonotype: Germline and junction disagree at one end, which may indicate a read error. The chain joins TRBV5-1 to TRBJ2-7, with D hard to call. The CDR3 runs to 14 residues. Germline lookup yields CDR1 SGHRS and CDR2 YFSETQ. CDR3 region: CASSLDGQAYEQYF. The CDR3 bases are TGTGCCAGCAGCTTGGACGGCCAAGCCTACGAGCAGTACTTC.